The 27 T cell receptor beta chains below come from one sample, sequenced in a study of T cells in narcolepsy. Produced via immunoSEQ multiplex PCR; TCRdb's table is partial and in-frame only. The sample shows around 17,000 clones, over 55% of them seen only once. The sequenced sample consisted of CD45RA- memory CD8+ T cells from PBMCs. Receptors originate from a human donor with narcolepsy.

This clone was found once. The chain uses TRBV25-1 and TRBJ2-2; weak D call: TRBD2 (5 bases). Looked up from germline, CDR1 is MGHDK and CDR2 is SYGVNS. There are 14 residues in the CDR3. The V gene lost 0 bases and the J gene lost 3 bases, with 5 bases spanning the gap. The CDR3 is CASSEYSDTGELFF. The DNA of the CDR3 is TGTGCCAGCAGTGAATATAGCGACACCGGGGAGCTGTTTTTT.

V gene TRBV5-6 combines with J gene TRBJ2-5, with TRBD1 matching 7 bases. The length of the CDR3 is 14 residues. Looked up from germline, CDR1 is SGHDT and CDR2 is YYEEEE. Losses at the gene ends were 0 bases for V and 5 bases for J; bases not matched to a gene: 4. The CDR3 DNA reads as TGTGCCAGCAGCTTGGGGACAGGTGGGGAGACCCAGTACTTC. The encoded protein is CASSLGTGGETQYF. The variable domain in full, completed from reference TRBV5-6 and TRBJ2-5, reads DAGVTQSPTHLIKTRGQQVTLRCSPKSGHDTVSWYQQALGQGPQFIFQYYEEEERQRGNFPDRFSGHQFPNYSSELNVNALLLGDSALYLCASSLGTGGETQYFGPGTRLLVL.

This sequence joins TRBV29-1 and TRBJ1-2; maybe TRBD1 (6 bases). This CDR3 is 13 amino acids long. Trimming removed 2 bases from V and 3 bases from J, with 10 bases in between. Germline CDR1 reads SQVTM; CDR2 reads ANQGSEA. CDR3 sequence reads: CSVEQGIDYGYTF. CDR3 coding DNA: TGCAGCGTTGAACAGGGGATTGACTATGGCTACACCTTC.

This clone was seen a handful of times. The chain joins TRBV4-1 to TRBJ2-7, with a weak D call TRBD1 (5 bases). This CDR3 has 16 amino acids. Germline values: CDR1 MGHRA, CDR2 YSYEKL. Trimming took off 1 base at V and 2 bases at J, with 15 bases between the two ends. The CDR3 is CASSQAARDSTYEQYF. The CDR3, as DNA: TGCGCCAGCAGCCAAGCAGCCAGGGATTCTACCTACGAGCAGTACTTC.

The rearrangement links TRBV9 to TRBJ2-1, with TRBD1 matching 8 bases. CDR3 length: 16 amino acids. V lost 4 bases, J lost 8 bases, and 14 bases stayed unmatched. Germline CDR1 and CDR2: SGDLS and YYNGEE. CDR3 residues: CASSTSPDRVSHEQFF. The DNA for the CDR3 is TGTGCCAGCAGCACCTCGCCGGACAGGGTTTCCCATGAGCAGTTCTTC.

The rearrangement links TRBV2 to TRBJ1-2; D gene ambiguous. The CDR3 length is 18 residues. The germline V and J ends were trimmed by 8 bases and 1 base, with 26 bases remaining between them. From germline, CDR1 is SNHLY and CDR2 FYNNEI. The CDR3 loop reads CASDSGRKQPVVNYGYTF. The CDR3 DNA sequence: TGTGCCAGCGATAGTGGGCGGAAACAGCCGGTTGTTAACTATGGCTACACCTTC. The variable domain in full, completed from reference TRBV2 and TRBJ1-2, reads EPEVTQTPSHQVTQMGQEVILRCVPISNHLYFYWYRQILGQKVEFLVSFYNNEISEKSEIFDDQFSVERPDGSNFTLKIRSTKLEDSAMYFCASDSGRKQPVVNYGYTFGSGTRLTVV.

The genes are TRBV13 and TRBJ2-2; tentatively, D is TRBD2 (6 bases). This CDR3 spans 16 amino acids. Per germline, CDR1 PRHDT and CDR2 FYEKMQ (reference sequence). V was pared by 5 bases and J by 5 bases, with 18 bases between. CDR3 loop: CASSGSERAGTGELFF. The CDR3 region has the DNA TGTGCCAGCAGCGGCTCGGAGCGGGCCGGAACCGGGGAGCTGTTTTTT.

This clone was counted a single time. The V and J genes are TRBV11-2 and TRBJ1-1; tentatively, D is TRBD1 (5 bases). Per the germline V gene, CDR1 is SGHAT and CDR2 is FQNNGV. The V end was cut by 5 bases, the J end by 1 base, with 17 bases between. There are 16 residues in the CDR3. The CDR3 DNA follows: TGTGCCAGCAGCCTCATAGGAGGGGAGGCGAACACTGAAGCTTTCTTT. Translation gives CASSLIGGEANTEAFF.

V and J are TRBV2 and TRBJ1-2; D possibly corresponds to TRBD1 (6 bases). Germline V lookup: CDR1 SNHLY, CDR2 FYNNEI. The V gene lost 6 bases and the J gene lost 5 bases, with 13 bases spanning the gap. This CDR3 is built from 13 residues. As DNA, the CDR3 is TGTGCCAGCAGGTTGCAAGGGGGTTATGGCTACACCTTC. It yields the protein CASRLQGGYGYTF.

The gene calls are TRBV20-1 and TRBJ2-7; D gene uncertain. Germline V lookup: CDR1 DFQATT, CDR2 SNEGSKA (reference sequence). The CDR3 length is 11 residues. Deletions cut 5 bases from V and 5 bases from J, with 10 bases between. CDR3 sequence: CSAPHQHEQYF. The CDR3 DNA follows: TGCAGTGCTCCACATCAGCACGAGCAGTACTTC.

This clone was detected once. This chain links TRBV10-3 with TRBJ1-5; D gene ambiguous. The CDR3 spans 14 residues. V was clipped by 3 bases and J by 0 bases, with 6 bases between them. Germline V gives CDR1 ENHRY, CDR2 SYGVKD. CDR3 sequence (DNA): TGTGCCATCAGTGAACAGCCTAGCAATCAGCCCCAGCATTTT. Its protein product is CAISEQPSNQPQHF.

This clone occurred a few times. The rearrangement links TRBV13 to TRBJ2-3; TRBD2 aligns across 8 bases. The germline V gene encodes CDR1 PRHDT and CDR2 FYEKMQ (reference sequence). The CDR3 is made up of 15 amino acids. The ends lost 6 bases at V and 4 bases at J; junction bases unmatched: 9. The CDR3 protein is CASRGFSGSPDTQYF. The DNA for the CDR3 is TGTGCCAGCAGGGGATTCAGCGGGAGCCCAGATACGCAGTATTTT.

This clone is a singleton in its sample. The genes are TRBV7-3 and TRBJ1-3, with 7 bases aligning to TRBD1. Germline V gene data show CDR1 as SGHTA and CDR2 as FQGTGA. Trimming cost V 5 bases and J 0 bases; bases outside gene matches: 7. This CDR3 is built from 16 residues. This chain's CDR3 is CASSTWGQHSGNTIYF. The CDR3 DNA sequence: TGTGCCAGCAGCACGTGGGGACAGCACTCTGGAAACACCATATATTTT.

As DNA, the CDR3 is TGTGCCAGCAGACCTACACGACAGGCGGACTACGAGCAGTACTTC. Its translation: CASRPTRQADYEQYF. The chain joins TRBV6-5 to TRBJ2-7; weak D call: TRBD1 (6 bases). This CDR3 has 15 amino acids. Germline loops: CDR1 MNHEY, CDR2 SVGAGI. V dropped 6 bases and J dropped 3 bases, with 18 bases sitting between them.

This clone was detected only a few times. The chain uses TRBV7-3 and TRBJ1-1; 8 bases line up with TRBD1. Per germline, CDR1 SGHTA and CDR2 FQGTGA. With 5 bases clipped from V and 6 bases from J, the junction kept 5 bases outside the gene matches. The CDR3 runs 13 residues. The CDR3 loop is CASSVTGGAEAFF. In DNA, the CDR3 is TGTGCCAGCAGCGTCACAGGGGGAGCTGAAGCTTTCTTT. Based on the CDR3 plus reference TRBV7-3 and TRBJ1-1, the full variable domain is GAGVSQTPSNKVTEKGKYVELRCDPISGHTALYWYRQSLGQGPEFLIYFQGTGAADDSGLPNDRFFAVRPEGSVSTLKIQRTERGDSAVYLCASSVTGGAEAFFGQGTRLTVV.

This chain uses TRBV9 with TRBJ1-1; 8 bases line up with TRBD1. This CDR3 is built from 14 residues. With V trimmed by 4 bases and J by 3 bases, 5 bases remained unmatched. CDR1 and CDR2 (germline): SGDLS, YYNGEE. The CDR3, as DNA: TGTGCCAGCAGCCCCGACAGGGGATACACTGAAGCTTTCTTT. Residues: CASSPDRGYTEAFF. Full variable domain (remainder filled in from reference TRBV9 and TRBJ1-1): DSGVTQTPKHLITATGQRVTLRCSPRSGDLSVYWYQQSLDQGLQFLIQYYNGEERAKGNILERFSAQQFPDLHSELNLSSLELGDSALYFCASSPDRGYTEAFFGQGTRLTVV.

This chain uses TRBV11-2 with TRBJ2-7; no firm D call. With 6 bases removed from V and 5 bases from J, the gap between germline ends came to 14 bases. Germline V gene lookup returns CDR1 SGHAT and CDR2 FQNNGV. The CDR3 loop spans 13 amino acids. The CDR3 sequence: CASSRKLAHEQYF. Here the CDR3 DNA reads TGTGCCAGCAGTCGTAAACTGGCTCACGAGCAGTACTTC.

The rearrangement links TRBV13 to TRBJ2-2; 8 positions match TRBD1. Germline-derived CDR1 and CDR2 are PRHDT and FYEKMQ (reference sequence). After removal of 5 bases from V and 7 bases from J, the junction contained 12 bases not matched to a gene. The CDR3 is 16 amino acids. CDR3 DNA: TGTGCCAGCAGCGCGACAGGGGCCCCATCCGGCGGGGAGCTGTTTTTT. Amino acids: CASSATGAPSGGELFF.

V usage is TRBV7-8 and J usage is TRBJ2-7; D gene unclear. From germline, CDR1 is SGHVS and CDR2 FQNEAQ. CDR3 length equals 15 residues. Trimming stripped 2 bases from V and 0 bases from J, with 11 bases between. DNA of the CDR3: TGTGCCAGCAGCTTATCAGCACGGGCCTCCTACGAGCAGTACTTC. It is translated as CASSLSARASYEQYF.

Relative to its sample, this clone is medium-sized. The V call is TRBV19, the J call TRBJ2-7; D may be TRBD2 (6 bases). Germline CDR1 LNHDA, CDR2 SQIVND (reference sequence). Deletions cut 8 bases from V and 5 bases from J, with 13 bases between. This CDR3 contains 12 residues. The CDR3 spells CASGGTGNEQYF. CDR3 bases: TGTGCCAGTGGGGGGACCGGAAACGAGCAGTACTTC.

The chain is built from TRBV5-4 and TRBJ1-4; D uncertain. This CDR3 spans 13 amino acids. Trimming removed 4 bases from V and 0 bases from J, with 4 bases in between. The germline CDR1 and CDR2 sequences are SGHNT and YYREEE (reference sequence). DNA of the CDR3: TGTGCCAGCAGCCTCGCAACTAATGAAAAACTGTTTTTT. It is translated as CASSLATNEKLFF.

V gene TRBV7-3 combines with J gene TRBJ2-1, with 11 bases aligning to TRBD2. The CDR3 has 14 amino acids. V shed 6 bases, J shed 8 bases, and the junction held 6 bases outside the gene matches. The germline V gene encodes CDR1 SGHTA and CDR2 FQGTGA. The CDR3 region has the DNA TGTGCCAGCAGATGGACTAGCGGGTACGATGAGCAGTTCTTC. Translated, it gives CASRWTSGYDEQFF.

The chain is built from TRBV7-9 and TRBJ1-1; no reliable D call. The CDR3 spans 12 residues. Per germline, CDR1 SEHNR and CDR2 FQNEAQ (reference sequence). Trimming removed 2 bases at V and 2 bases at J, with 3 bases between. CDR3 in amino acids: CASSLSNTEAFF. CDR3 coding DNA: TGTGCCAGCAGCTTATCTAACACTGAAGCTTTCTTT. Full variable domain (outside the CDR3, taken from reference TRBV7-9 and TRBJ1-1): DTGVSQNPRHKITKRGQNVTFRCDPISEHNRLYWYRQTLGQGPEFLTYFQNEAQLEKSRLLSDRFSAERPKGSFSTLEIQRTEQGDSAMYLCASSLSNTEAFFGQGTRLTVV.

The chain combines TRBV13 with TRBJ2-5; 8 nucleotides line up with TRBD2. Losses at the gene ends were 4 bases for V and 4 bases for J; bases not matched to a gene: 5. Germline values: CDR1 PRHDT, CDR2 FYEKMQ (reference sequence). The CDR3 has 14 residues. The CDR3 DNA sequence: TGTGCCAGCAGCTCCCGGGGGGGCCGAGAGACCCAGTACTTC. Protein product: CASSSRGGRETQYF.

This clone was detected a few times. A far larger clone is off by one base, so a read error is likely. The rearrangement links TRBV5-1 to TRBJ1-1; D unresolved. Trimming stripped 2 bases from V and 6 bases from J, with 14 bases between. Germline CDR1 and CDR2: SGHRS and YFSETQ. The CDR3 contains 14 residues. CDR3 in amino acids: CASSLNSEGSEAFF. Here the CDR3 DNA reads TGCGCCAGCAGCTTAAACAGCGAAGGATCTGAAGCTTTCTTT.

This chain connects TRBV7-9 to TRBJ2-1, with 12 positions matching TRBD2. Germline CDR1 and CDR2: SEHNR and FQNEAQ (reference sequence). Unmatched junction bases numbered 11, after V lost 5 bases and J lost 6 bases. This CDR3 comprises 17 residues. The CDR3 here is CASSPLAGGVSGNEQFF. Here the CDR3 DNA reads TGTGCCAGCAGCCCACTAGCGGGAGGAGTGTCAGGCAATGAGCAGTTCTTC.

The genes are TRBV29-1 and TRBJ2-1; the match to TRBD2 covers 13 bases. CDR1 is SQVTM, CDR2 ANQGSEA, per germline. There are 19 residues in the CDR3. V gave up 1 base and J gave up 0 bases; unmatched junction bases: 9. CDR3 loop: CSVEGWTSGSPTSYNEQFF. The CDR3 nucleotides are TGCAGCGTTGAAGGATGGACTAGCGGGAGTCCCACCTCCTACAATGAGCAGTTCTTC.